This T cell receptor beta chain was obtained from a study of T cell clonotyping in hematopoietic cell transplantation (dated by TCRdb to about 2021). At the level of the whole study: In the study, fewer than 150 blood samples were gathered from roughly 35 consecutive transplant recipients and their related donors. Patients were recruited between September 2015 and 2017 and followed until late 2020 or death.

Explained via the paper, the time point label denotes: 30 days after allo-HCT. Blood from recipients was drawn roughly 28 days before transplant, then again at days 30, 100 and 180 after transplant. Using Nuclei Lysis Solution, genomic DNA was extracted from unfractionated peripheral blood mononuclear cells that were either fresh or cryopreserved. TCR beta CDR3 regions were amplified from genomic DNA with the immunoSEQ assay, a bias-controlled multiplex PCR using V- and J-specific primers. A proprietary barcode and Illumina adapter sequences were added to the CDR3 amplicons in a second PCR step. An Illumina MiSeq instrument was used for sequencing of the CDR3 libraries. In the authors' own workflow: Export and quality control were done with immunoSEQ Analyzer 3.0, while downstream analyses used R Bioconductor and Immunarch. Repertoire metrics were calculated using only productive rearrangements within the normalized downsampled data set. Pathologically expanded clonotypes were defined as those larger than 5 templates in the normalized cohort. The Inverse Simpson Index served as the measure of repertoire diversity. CMV-specificity analyses were carried out on the non-normalized data set to capture all clonotypes. Sourced from immuneACCESS, this table was stored by TCRdb with only in-frame sequences that have V and J called. A share of the clones is absent; for the studies checked, an unresolved V gene accounts for under half, and the remainder has no known explanation. V, J and clone size are taken as reported in that table, and D and trimming were inferred from the DNA itself. This sample is represented by around 6,100 clones; roughly 32% of them were singletons. The ten most abundant clones make up less than 20% of the sample.

In regard to this clone: What antigen it recognizes has not been identified. No much larger clone is present one base from it, and per-base qualities are unavailable.

Study-level results and caveats: Just a small fraction of recipient repertoires overlapped with donor repertoires, and more than 95% appeared de novo at the given depth. After transplant, TCR diversity in recipients dropped, and pathologically expanded clonotypes climbed progressively between day 30 and day 180. Broader posttransplant TCR repertoire diversity was predicted by donor and pretransplant recipient Inverse Simpson Index values. The sample size was limited and the cells went unsorted, which meant the CD4 and CD8 repertoire contributions could not be told apart.

This TCR was recovered from a female patient aged 50-59 years who had an allogeneic stem cell transplant from an unrelated donor, so the T cells may come from the graft donor. Some clones in this sample may be carry-over from other donors' samples. The sequences come from peripheral blood mononuclear cells, collected 30 days after allogeneic stem cell transplant.

The CDR3 region has the sequence CASSPGLAGTTSYEQYF. The nucleotides are TGTGCCAGCAGCCCCGGACTAGCGGGGACTACCTCCTACGAGCAGTACTTC. The chain uses TRBV7-2 and TRBJ2-7; 12 central bases correspond to TRBD2. V is pruned by 5 bases and J by 0 bases, leaving 8 bases of the junction without a gene match. CDR3 length: 17 amino acids, cysteine to phenylalanine. Of the read, only the CDR3 DNA is kept; its 51 bases are in frame from base 1. The CDR1 and CDR2 encoded by the germline V gene are SGHTA and FQGNSA.